This record concerns one T cell receptor beta chain sequence. This clonotype was observed at least ten times. The clone's antigen remains unknown. Base qualities are not recorded, but no much larger clone differs from it by a single base. The CDR3 numbers 12 residues from cysteine through phenylalanine. The only DNA kept is the CDR3, 36 bases in frame from the first base. CDR1 and CDR2, looked up from the germline V gene, are SGHAT and FQNNGV. Between the V and J ends, shortened by 10 bases and 5 bases respectively, the junction contains 15 bases. This sample is part of a study of T cells in Graves' hyperthyroidism and ophthalmopathy (dated by TCRdb to about 2019). About the study as a whole: Peripheral blood samples were taken at initial diagnosis, before any treatment was given. In more than 5 Graves' hyperthyroidism patients, the study also compared T-cell repertoires from thyroid tissue with T-cell repertoires from blood. The 95 to 100 discovery patients were randomly split 7:3 into training and test sets. TCR V-J signatures able to tell the groups apart were searched for in a discovery cohort of 90 to 100 patients, of whom more than 40 had Graves' ophthalmopathy and 57 had stable Graves' hyperthyroidism. After sampling, hyperthyroidism patients received methimazole starting at 30 mg daily, and ophthalmopathy patients received high-dose intravenous methylprednisolone. The paper describes TCR Vbeta CDR3 sequencing of around 130 peripheral blood samples, made up of 40 to 45 ophthalmopathy patients, approximately 76 hyperthyroidism patients and some 17 progressor patients. Whether ophthalmopathy could be predicted prospectively was tested in an independent validation cohort made up of about 18 hyperthyroidism patients plus 17 patients who later progressed to ophthalmopathy. Overall results and qualifications from the work: No statistical method was used to set the sample size in advance, and investigators knew the group allocation. Most expanded thyroid clonotypes (frequency above 0.001) were also detected in blood, suggesting blood repertoires may reflect thyroid immune responses. A model built on a 13 V-J signature distinguished ophthalmopathy from stable hyperthyroidism, reaching 85% to 90% sensitivity and around 81% specificity in cross-validation and 80%/75% in testing. In validation, the model predicted progression to ophthalmopathy with around 71% sensitivity and about 72% specificity, a median of 6.5 months before onset.

Ophthalmopathy patients had moderately to severely active disease, with a Clinical Activity Score of 3 or more, a NOSPECS grade of 4 or more, and a disease duration of less than 3 months. Patients with uncontrolled infections, other autoimmune diseases, pregnancy or lactation were excluded. Clinical symptoms, serum thyroxine and TRAb, thyroid ultrasound, and orbital computed tomography formed the basis for the diagnoses. Ficoll-Paque density gradient centrifugation was used to isolate PBMCs from about 10 ml of fresh peripheral blood. Total RNA was extracted using Trizol reagent, and RNA quality was assessed on an Agilent 2100 Bioanalyzer. The TCR beta CDR3 regions were amplified from RNA transcripts. The first round of RT-PCR for the TCR CDR3 was performed with the HTBI primer set and the Qiagen OneStep RT-PCR kit. A second multiplex PCR round built the libraries, followed by size selection and purification. The libraries were sequenced on an Illumina HiSeq2000 using paired-end 100 bp reads. The authors processed their data as follows. SOAPnuke was used to process the raw data, removing reads that contained adapters or uncalled bases, had a mean Phred below 15, or lacked an exact match to the constant primer or identifier. COPE v1.2.5 was used to merge the high-quality paired reads, and each unique nucleotide sequence was defined as a clonotype. MiTCR v1.1 was used to align the clonotypes against IMGT TRBV, TRBD and TRBJ reference segments. The analysis included only V-J combinations with a frequency above 0.0001, which together covered around 99% of the repertoires. The TCS score was defined as F50 (clonal expansion) divided by E x V (chaos), with BLOSUM62-based TCRdist calculated between CDR3 peptides within each V-J. Welch's t-statistics and random forest reduced roughly 500 V-J features to 10 to 15, which were used in a naive Bayes classifier (R e1071). In TCRdb, the public reads were trimmed at Q25 with fastp and aligned with MiXCR, with productive beta chains retained. Merged by CDR3 protein, the rows form single entries marked with the most common genes and DNA. TCRdb's processing, not the study's, gives the V and J calls here. The sample table shows roughly 380,000 distinct CDR3 sequences, and 15% to 20% are seen once. Of the sample, about a sixth falls within the top ten clones.

Sequenced material: blood. The chain is assembled from TRBV11-2 and TRBJ2-7, and perhaps TRBD2 as D gene, on 7 matching bases. This clonotype originated in a woman aged 40 to 50 with Graves' ophthalmopathy. The encoded CDR3 is CATGGGSDEQYF. Here is the DNA: TGTGCCACCGGGGGCGGGAGCGACGAGCAGTACTTC.